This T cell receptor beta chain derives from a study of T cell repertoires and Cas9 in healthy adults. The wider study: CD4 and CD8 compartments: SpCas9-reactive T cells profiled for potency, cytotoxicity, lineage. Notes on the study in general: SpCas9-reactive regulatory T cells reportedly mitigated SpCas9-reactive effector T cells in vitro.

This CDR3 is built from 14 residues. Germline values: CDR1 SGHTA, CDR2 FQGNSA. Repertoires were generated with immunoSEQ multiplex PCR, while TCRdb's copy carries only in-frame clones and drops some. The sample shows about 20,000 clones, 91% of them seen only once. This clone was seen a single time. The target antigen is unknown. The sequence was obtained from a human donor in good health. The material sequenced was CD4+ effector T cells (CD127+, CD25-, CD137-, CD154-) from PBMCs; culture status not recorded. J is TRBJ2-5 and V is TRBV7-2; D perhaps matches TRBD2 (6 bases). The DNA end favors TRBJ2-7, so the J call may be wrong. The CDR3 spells CASSPRRDTYEQYF. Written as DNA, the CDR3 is TGTGCCAGCAGCCCACGGCGGGATACCTACGAGCAGTACTTC.